This T cell receptor (beta chain) was captured in a study of patients and donors after allogeneic stem cell transplantation. TCRdb processed the RT-PCR reads anew with MiXCR; each CDR3 protein has one entry. The sample consists of approximately 430,000 distinct CDR3 sequences, 16% of them appearing once. This CDR3 has 14 amino acids. The junction had 6 bases not matched to a gene; V was cut back by 7 bases and J by 5 bases. Germline V gene lookup returns CDR1 SQVTM and CDR2 ANQGSEA. The sequenced sample was blood, either unsorted or a sorted T cell fraction (not recorded which). The rearrangement joins TRBV29-1 to TRBJ1-6; 9 bases agree with TRBD1. This receptor was obtained from a human donor who was either an allogeneic HSCT recipient or a stem cell or donor lymphocyte infusion donor (not recorded which). It is not recorded whose cells these are; they may come from a transplant donor. CDR3 coding DNA: TGCAGCGCCAAAGGGGACAGGGATAATTCACCCCTCCACTTT. Amino acids: CSAKGDRDNSPLHF.